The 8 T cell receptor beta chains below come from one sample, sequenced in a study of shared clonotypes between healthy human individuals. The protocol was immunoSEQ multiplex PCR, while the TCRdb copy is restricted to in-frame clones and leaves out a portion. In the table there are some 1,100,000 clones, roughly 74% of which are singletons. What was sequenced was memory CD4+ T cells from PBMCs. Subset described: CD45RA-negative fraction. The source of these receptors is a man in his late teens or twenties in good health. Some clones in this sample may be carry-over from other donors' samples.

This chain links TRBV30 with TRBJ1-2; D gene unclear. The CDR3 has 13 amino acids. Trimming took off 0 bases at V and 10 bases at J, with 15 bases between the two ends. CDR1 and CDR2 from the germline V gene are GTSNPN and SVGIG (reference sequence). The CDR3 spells CAWSVLSGQLYTF. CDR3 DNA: TGTGCCTGGAGTGTACTCTCGGGTCAGCTCTACACCTTC.

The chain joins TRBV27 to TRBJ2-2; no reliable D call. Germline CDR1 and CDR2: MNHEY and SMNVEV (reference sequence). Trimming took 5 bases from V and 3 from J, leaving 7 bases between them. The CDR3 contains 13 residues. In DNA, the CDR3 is TGTGCCAGCAGTCCCTGGGACACCGGGGAGCTGTTTTTT. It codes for CASSPWDTGELFF.

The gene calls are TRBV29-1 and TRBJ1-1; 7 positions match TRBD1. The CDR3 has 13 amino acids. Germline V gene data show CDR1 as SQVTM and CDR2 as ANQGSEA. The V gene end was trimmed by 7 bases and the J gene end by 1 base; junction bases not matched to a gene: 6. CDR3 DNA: TGCAGCGCCGAGGGACAGTCGAACACTGAAGCTTTCTTT. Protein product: CSAEGQSNTEAFF.

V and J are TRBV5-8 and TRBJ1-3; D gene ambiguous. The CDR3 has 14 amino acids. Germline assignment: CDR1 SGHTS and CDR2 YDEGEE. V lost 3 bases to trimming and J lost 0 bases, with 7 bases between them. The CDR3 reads CASSSGLSGNTIYF. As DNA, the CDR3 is TGTGCCAGCAGCTCAGGACTCTCTGGAAACACCATATATTTT.

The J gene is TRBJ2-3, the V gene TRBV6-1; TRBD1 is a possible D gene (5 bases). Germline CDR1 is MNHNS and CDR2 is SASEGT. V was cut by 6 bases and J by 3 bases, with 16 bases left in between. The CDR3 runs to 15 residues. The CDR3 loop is CASRVDREPTDTQYF. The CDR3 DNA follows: TGTGCCAGCAGGGTCGACAGAGAACCAACAGATACGCAGTATTTT.

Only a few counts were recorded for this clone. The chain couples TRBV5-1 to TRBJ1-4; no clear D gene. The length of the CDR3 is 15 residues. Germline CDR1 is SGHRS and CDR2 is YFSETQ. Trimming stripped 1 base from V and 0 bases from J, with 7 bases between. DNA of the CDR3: TGCGCCAGCAGCTTGTCGGCAGCAACTAATGAAAAACTGTTTTTT. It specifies CASSLSAATNEKLFF.

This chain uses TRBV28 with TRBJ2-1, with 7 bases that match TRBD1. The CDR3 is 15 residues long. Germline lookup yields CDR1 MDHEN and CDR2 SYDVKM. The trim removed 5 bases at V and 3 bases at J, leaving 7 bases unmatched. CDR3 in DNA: TGTGCCAGCAGTGTCTTGGGACAGAACTACAATGAGCAGTTCTTC. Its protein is CASSVLGQNYNEQFF.

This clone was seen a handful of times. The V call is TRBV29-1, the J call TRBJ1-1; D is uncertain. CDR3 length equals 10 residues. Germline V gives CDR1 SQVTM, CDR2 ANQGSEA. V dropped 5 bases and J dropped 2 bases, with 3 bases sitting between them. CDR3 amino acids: CSVSNTEAFF. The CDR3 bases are TGCAGCGTTTCAAACACTGAAGCTTTCTTT.